One sample yielded the 25 T cell receptor beta chains listed below, sequenced in a study of blood T cell dynamics during melanoma immunotherapy. TCRdb's table, derived via immunoSEQ multiplex PCR, lists solely in-frame clones and lacks some. The sample includes roughly 6,000 clones, approximately 91% of them seen just once. Time point noted: week 3, after first cycle of checkpoint inhibitor. Sample: blood, taken from a patient treated with checkpoint blockade. These receptors were obtained from a human donor with melanoma.

This sequence joins TRBV9 and TRBJ1-3, with a possible D match to TRBD1 (6 bases). Deletions cut 4 bases from V and 2 bases from J, with 10 bases between. The CDR3 runs 14 residues. The germline V gene has CDR1 SGDLS and CDR2 YYNGEE. The CDR3 nucleotides are TGTGCCAGCAGCAAGGGGGACACTGGAAACACCATATATTTT. This gives the protein CASSKGDTGNTIYF.

The chain combines TRBV5-6 with TRBJ2-3; D perhaps matches TRBD1 (5 bases). Per the germline V gene, CDR1 is SGHDT and CDR2 is YYEEEE. The CDR3 consists of 12 residues. Trimming removed 5 bases at V and 6 bases at J, with 10 bases between. In DNA, the CDR3 is TGTGCCAGCAGTCGGGCAGGGGATACGCAGTATTTT. Translation gives CASSRAGDTQYF. Together with reference TRBV5-6 and TRBJ2-3, the CDR3 gives the full variable domain: DAGVTQSPTHLIKTRGQQVTLRCSPKSGHDTVSWYQQALGQGPQFIFQYYEEEERQRGNFPDRFSGHQFPNYSSELNVNALLLGDSALYLCASSRAGDTQYFGPGTRLTVL.

V is TRBV28 and J is TRBJ2-2; no definite D call. The V end lost 8 bases, the J end lost 3 bases, and 7 bases lay between the germline ends. The CDR3 is 12 residues long. Germline CDR1 reads MDHEN; CDR2 reads SYDVKM. Written as DNA, the CDR3 is TGTGCCAGCCAAAAGGACACCGGGGAGCTGTTTTTT. This gives the protein CASQKDTGELFF.

The chain has TRBV5-4 and TRBJ1-4, with D tentatively TRBD1 (6 bases). This CDR3 region has 14 residues. The V and J ends lost 4 bases and 6 bases respectively, with 13 bases between them. The V gene's germline CDR1 is SGHNT and CDR2 YYREEE (reference sequence). This CDR3 is CASSLDRRDEKLFF. DNA for the CDR3: TGTGCCAGCAGCCTAGACAGGCGGGATGAAAAACTGTTTTTT.

The V gene is TRBV27, the J gene TRBJ2-5, with D tentatively TRBD1 (6 bases). This CDR3 has 14 residues. In germline, CDR1 is MNHEY, CDR2 SMNVEV (reference sequence). V gave up 2 bases and J gave up 5 bases, with 12 bases separating them. The CDR3 region is CASSLIGGSETQYF. CDR3 in DNA: TGTGCCAGCAGTTTAATTGGGGGCTCGGAGACCCAGTACTTC.

V gene TRBV7-9 combines with J gene TRBJ2-1; TRBD2 matches at 7 bases. Germline V CDR1 and CDR2: SEHNR, FQNEAQ (reference sequence). The CDR3 totals 15 residues. V shed 5 bases and J 4 bases; nucleotides not matched to a gene: 8. The CDR3 DNA follows: TGTGCCAGCAGCCCGCTGGGGGGGACGTACAATGAGCAGTTCTTC. Translated: CASSPLGGTYNEQFF.

The CDR3 DNA reads TGTGCCAGCAGCGTAGGCTTTGGGGTTGGGAATTCACCCCTCCACTTT. Its translation is CASSVGFGVGNSPLHF. The V gene is TRBV9, the J gene TRBJ1-6; no definite D call. This CDR3 has 16 amino acids. The germline V gene has CDR1 SGDLS and CDR2 YYNGEE. V was clipped by 0 bases and J by 7 bases, with 14 bases between them.

The V gene is TRBV5-1, the J gene TRBJ1-2; 7 nucleotides line up with TRBD1. J lost 2 bases, V lost 4 bases, and 14 bases had no gene match. Germline CDR1 is SGHRS and CDR2 is YFSETQ. The CDR3 is 17 residues long. CDR3 nucleotide sequence: TGCGCCAGCAGCGGGGGTCCTCGACAGGGCGCCAACTATGGCTACACCTTC. Protein: CASSGGPRQGANYGYTF.

This clone was detected once. The chain combines TRBV7-3 with TRBJ2-2; no clear D. This CDR3 is 15 amino acids long. In germline, CDR1 is SGHTA, CDR2 FQGTGA. Deletions cut 0 bases from V and 1 base from J, with 6 bases between. CDR3 residues: CASSLTVGNTGELFF. In nucleotides, the CDR3 is TGTGCCAGCAGCTTAACTGTAGGGAACACCGGGGAGCTGTTTTTT.

CDR3 in amino acids: CATGRPGGQYF. The CDR3 coding sequence is TGTGCCACAGGGAGGCCCGGAGGGCAGTATTTT. V usage is TRBV19 and J usage is TRBJ2-3; possibly TRBD2 for D (6 bases). Trimming removed 10 bases from V and 11 bases from J, with 16 bases in between. The CDR3 is 11 residues long. Germline loops: CDR1 LNHDA, CDR2 SQIVND (reference sequence).

V is TRBV13 and J is TRBJ1-6; D is perhaps TRBD1 (6 bases). From germline, CDR1 is PRHDT and CDR2 FYEKMQ (reference sequence). The CDR3 length is 17 residues. V was pared by 5 bases and J by 4 bases, with 18 bases between. Here the CDR3 DNA reads TGTGCCAGCAGCCGTCCGCTCCAGGGGTCATATAATTCACCCCTCCACTTT. Protein product: CASSRPLQGSYNSPLHF.

The rearrangement joins TRBV7-2 to TRBJ2-7, with a possible D match to TRBD1 (5 bases). Trimming pared 3 bases from V and 7 bases from J, leaving 16 bases between. This CDR3 is built from 14 residues. Looked up from germline, CDR1 is SGHTA and CDR2 is FQGNSA. In nucleotides, the CDR3 is TGTGCCAGCAGCTTTAGCAATGGGGCTAGGGAGCAGTACTTC. Translation: CASSFSNGAREQYF.

There are a few counts of this clone. The V call is TRBV5-4, the J call TRBJ1-2; no clear D. The germline CDR1 and CDR2 sequences are SGHNT and YYREEE (reference sequence). The CDR3 is 13 residues long. V was cut by 0 bases and J by 6 bases, with 9 bases left in between. Here the CDR3 DNA reads TGTGCCAGCAGCTTGGTTTCCGGGGATGGCTACACCTTC. This gives the protein CASSLVSGDGYTF.

This chain joins TRBV7-8 and TRBJ2-3; tentative D call: TRBD1 (5 bases). CDR1 and CDR2 from the germline V gene are SGHVS and FQNEAQ. With 5 bases removed from V and 2 bases from J, the gap between germline ends came to 17 bases. The CDR3 runs 16 residues. The DNA of the CDR3 is TGTGCCAGCAGCCCCCAGGGCATGGGGATCACAGATACGCAGTATTTT. Translated: CASSPQGMGITDTQYF.

The J gene is TRBJ1-2, the V gene TRBV28; 7 nucleotides match TRBD1. Trimming took 6 bases from V and 0 from J; bases not matched to a gene: 7. Germline V gene sequence: CDR1 MDHEN, CDR2 SYDVKM. CDR3 length equals 15 residues. The CDR3 sequence: CASSSTGTANYGYTF. CDR3 DNA sequence: TGTGCCAGCAGCAGTACCGGGACAGCTAACTATGGCTACACCTTC.

The CDR3 bases are TGTGCCAGCCAGCAGGGGGCGTTTTCCTACGAGCAGTACTTC. This gives the protein CASQQGAFSYEQYF. The chain uses TRBV6-1 and TRBJ2-5, with 8 bases identical to TRBD1. The last part of the DNA fits TRBJ2-7 better; the J call may be wrong. The CDR3 sequence is 14 residues long. Germline V gene lookup returns CDR1 MNHNS and CDR2 SASEGT.

The rearrangement uses TRBV27 and TRBJ2-1; TRBD1 agrees at 8 bases. The CDR3 covers 17 residues. V lost 6 bases and J lost 4; bases outside the gene matches: 14. Germline CDR1 reads MNHEY; CDR2 reads SMNVEV (reference sequence). The CDR3 sequence is CASRLTPGGGLYNEQFF. CDR3 DNA: TGTGCCAGCAGACTTACCCCAGGGGGCGGACTTTACAATGAGCAGTTCTTC.

The rearrangement joins TRBV21-1 to TRBJ1-1. TRBV21-1 is an annotated pseudogene. The CDR3 is 20 amino acids. The CDR3: CASSKVCGESCFSVWVWAFF. CDR3 nucleotides: TGTGCCAGCAGCAAAGTTTGCGGCGAAAGTTGTTTCTCGGTGTGGGTTTGGGCTTTCTTT.

This clone has a handful of counts. The chain has TRBV9 and TRBJ1-2, with D hard to call. Looked up from germline, CDR1 is SGDLS and CDR2 is YYNGEE. The CDR3 runs 14 residues. V lost 7 bases and J 4 bases, leaving 17 bases between the germline ends. CDR3 protein: CASYFRPWIYGYTF. The CDR3 DNA is TGTGCCAGCTATTTTCGGCCGTGGATCTATGGCTACACCTTC. Using reference TRBV9 and TRBJ1-2 for the parts outside the CDR3, the full variable domain is DSGVTQTPKHLITATGQRVTLRCSPRSGDLSVYWYQQSLDQGLQFLIQYYNGEERAKGNILERFSAQQFPDLHSELNLSSLELGDSALYFCASYFRPWIYGYTFGSGTRLTVV.

The rearrangement uses TRBV11-2 and TRBJ2-3; possibly TRBD2 for D (7 bases). Germline values: CDR1 SGHAT, CDR2 FQNNGV. The CDR3 is 14 amino acids. Trimming removed 2 bases from V and 4 bases from J, with 10 bases in between. The CDR3 spells CASSLTGGADTQYF. CDR3 bases: TGTGCCAGCAGCTTAACGGGGGGCGCAGATACGCAGTATTTT.

The chain carries TRBV12-5 and TRBJ2-3; no clear D. V shed 0 bases and J shed 4 bases, with 8 bases lying between them. The CDR3 length is 14 residues. Germline V gives CDR1 LGHNT, CDR2 FRNRAP. CDR3 nucleotides: TGTGCTAGTGGTTTGGTCGGCAGGTCAGATACGCAGTATTTT. Amino acids: CASGLVGRSDTQYF. Full variable domain (outside the CDR3, taken from reference TRBV12-5 and TRBJ2-3): DARVTQTPRHKVTEMGQEVTMRCQPILGHNTVFWYRQTMMQGLELLAYFRNRAPLDDSGMPKDRFSAEMPDATLATLKIQPSEPRDSAVYFCASGLVGRSDTQYFGPGTRLTVL.

The chain carries TRBV19 and TRBJ2-6, with D perhaps assigned TRBD1 or TRBD2 (5 bases each). CDR1 is LNHDA and CDR2 is SQIVND in the germline V gene (reference sequence). V gave up 3 bases and J gave up 0 bases, with 12 bases separating them. This CDR3 contains 17 residues. Here the CDR3 reads CASSIGAFLSGANVLTF. The CDR3 nucleotides are TGTGCCAGTAGTATCGGGGCATTCCTCTCTGGGGCCAACGTCCTGACTTTC.

The chain joins TRBV4-2 to TRBJ2-2, with TRBD2 matching 11 bases. Germline V gives CDR1 LGHNA, CDR2 YNFKEQ. The CDR3 consists of 17 residues. V lost 1 base and J lost 7; bases outside the gene matches: 8. The CDR3 is CASSQVLAGGPVGELFF. In nucleotides, the CDR3 is TGTGCCAGCAGCCAAGTCTTAGCGGGGGGGCCGGTCGGGGAGCTGTTTTTT.

The J gene is TRBJ2-7, the V gene TRBV6-5, with 11 bases lining up with TRBD1. The CDR3 is 15 residues long. Germline CDR1 reads MNHEY; CDR2 reads SVGAGI. V trimming: 2 bases; J trimming: 4 bases; junction bases outside the gene matches: 4. CDR3 loop: CASSYHGTGGYEQYF. The CDR3 DNA is TGTGCCAGCAGTTACCACGGGACAGGGGGTTACGAGCAGTACTTC.

This chain connects TRBV28 to TRBJ1-1; no clear D. There are 14 residues in the CDR3. The ends were cut back, 1 base at V and 1 base at J, with 7 bases in the middle. Germline V gene sequence: CDR1 MDHEN, CDR2 SYDVKM. CDR3 region: CASSLLVANTEAFF. CDR3 DNA sequence: TGTGCCAGCAGTTTATTGGTTGCGAACACTGAAGCTTTCTTT.